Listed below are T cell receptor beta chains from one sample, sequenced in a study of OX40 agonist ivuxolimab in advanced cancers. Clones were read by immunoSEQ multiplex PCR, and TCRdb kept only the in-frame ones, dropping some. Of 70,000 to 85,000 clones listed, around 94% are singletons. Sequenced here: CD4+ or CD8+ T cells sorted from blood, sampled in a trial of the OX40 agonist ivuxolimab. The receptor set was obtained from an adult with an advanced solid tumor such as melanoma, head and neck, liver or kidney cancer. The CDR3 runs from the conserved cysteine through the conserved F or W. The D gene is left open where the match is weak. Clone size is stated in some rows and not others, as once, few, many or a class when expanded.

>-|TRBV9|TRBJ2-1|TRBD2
TGTGCCAGCAGCGTAGGGGAGCGGGAGTGGTATGAGCAGTTCTTC
CASSVGEREWYEQFF
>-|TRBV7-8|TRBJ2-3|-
TGTGCCAGCAGCCCAAGGACTGGGGCCCACACAGATACGCAGTATTTT
CASSPRTGAHTDTQYF
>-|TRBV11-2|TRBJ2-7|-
TGTGCCAGCAGCTTAGGGGACGAGTCCTACGAGCAGTACTTC
CASSLGDESYEQYF
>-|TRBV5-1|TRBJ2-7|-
TGCGCCAGCAGCTTGGGGGATTTTCCCTACGAGCAGTACTTC
CASSLGDFPYEQYF
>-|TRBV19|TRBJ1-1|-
TGTGCCAGCCAGCGGGACACTGAAGCTTTCTTT
CASQRDTEAFF
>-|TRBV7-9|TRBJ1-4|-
TGTGCCAGCAGCTACCCGGACAGAACCGAAAAACTGTTTTTT
CASSYPDRTEKLFF
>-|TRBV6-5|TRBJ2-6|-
TGTGCCAGCAGTCTATACGACGCTGGGGCCAACGTCCTGACTTTC
CASSLYDAGANVLTF
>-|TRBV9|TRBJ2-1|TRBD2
TGTGCCAGCAGCGCAGCGGGACTTGCCTACAATGAGCAGTTCTTC
CASSAAGLAYNEQFF
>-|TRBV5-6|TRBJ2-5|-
TGTGCCAGCAGCTTGGCCAGTCGCAGTTGGGGCCAGTACTTC
CASSLASRSWGQYF
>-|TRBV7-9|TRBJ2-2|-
TGTGCCAGCAGCTCCTACGCAGGGGAGCTGTTTTTT
CASSSYAGELFF
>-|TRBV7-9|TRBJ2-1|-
TGTGCCAGCAGCTTAGTAGGGCTGAGTGAGCAGTTCTTC
CASSLVGLSEQFF
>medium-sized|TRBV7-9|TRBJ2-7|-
TGTGCCAGCAGCTTAACGGGGGAGCAGTACTTC
CASSLTGEQYF
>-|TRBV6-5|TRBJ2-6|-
TGTGCCAGCAGCCAAGCGGTCTCTGGGGCCAACGTCCCGACTTTC
CASSQAVSGANVPTF